These 25 T cell receptor beta chains share one sample of origin, sequenced in a study of beta chain features in type 1 diabetes. Findings of the study overall: A moderate, significant TCRB CDR3 shortening appeared in type 1 diabetes across four CD4+ subsets.

Since all of the isolated RNA was reverse transcribed, expressed TCRB transcripts were what got sequenced. Method: immunoSEQ multiplex PCR; TCRdb's copy keeps in-frame clones and lacks some. The sample carries approximately 58,000 clones, about 60% recorded once. These receptors have no known antigen. The sequenced sample was stem cell memory CD4+ T cells from blood. The receptors were gathered from a woman aged 30 to 39 with type 1 diabetes.

In this sample, this clone turned up once. The CDR3 sequence: CASSERVNEQFF. DNA of the CDR3: TGTGCCAGCAGTGAGAGAGTAAATGAGCAGTTCTTC. The chain recombines TRBV2 with TRBJ2-1, with no clear D. CDR3 length equals 12 residues. The germline V and J ends were trimmed by 3 bases and 7 bases, with 7 bases remaining between them. Germline V gives CDR1 SNHLY, CDR2 FYNNEI.

This chain uses TRBV18 with TRBJ1-2; possible D gene TRBD1, 5 bases. The CDR3 loop spans 14 amino acids. Germline loops: CDR1 KGHSH, CDR2 LQKENI. Trimming took off 2 bases at V and 9 bases at J, with 16 bases between the two ends. The CDR3 DNA reads TGTGCCAGCTCACCAAGGCGGGGAGGGGAGAGCTACACCTTC. It is translated as CASSPRRGGESYTF.

This clone was observed once. This chain connects TRBV2 to TRBJ1-1, with unresolved D. Germline V gene data show CDR1 as SNHLY and CDR2 as FYNNEI. V was shortened by 5 bases and J by 4 bases, with 11 bases between the two germline ends. The CDR3 length is 13 residues. CDR3 loop: CASSTGSVTEAFF. Here the CDR3 DNA reads TGTGCCAGCAGTACGGGGTCGGTCACTGAAGCTTTCTTT.

The table lists this clone with a few counts. V is TRBV28 and J is TRBJ2-7; tentatively, D is TRBD2 (5 bases). The CDR3 loop spans 13 amino acids. Trimming shortened V by 7 bases and J by 5 bases, and 15 bases separated the two germline ends. Germline CDR1 and CDR2: MDHEN and SYDVKM. The CDR3 nucleotides are TGTGCCAGCACCGACACAACGGGGAACGAGCAGTACTTC. This sequence encodes CASTDTTGNEQYF.

There are a few counts of this clone. The rearrangement joins TRBV18 to TRBJ2-2; D not resolved. The CDR3 runs to 15 residues. Germline-derived CDR1 and CDR2 are KGHSH and LQKENI. The V and J ends lost 1 base and 8 bases respectively, with 14 bases between them. DNA of the CDR3: TGTGCCAGCTCACCACGGCGGAGCTCGAGGGGGGAGCTGTTTTTT. The encoded protein is CASSPRRSSRGELFF.

The chain is built from TRBV19 and TRBJ2-5; the match to TRBD2 covers 10 bases. Germline values: CDR1 LNHDA, CDR2 SQIVND (reference sequence). Trimming took 7 bases from V and 2 from J; bases not matched to a gene: 4. There are 14 residues in the CDR3. The CDR3 reads CASTETSGQETQYF. CDR3 coding DNA: TGTGCCAGTACCGAGACTAGCGGGCAAGAGACCCAGTACTTC.

In its sample, this clone was seen once. V gene TRBV4-1 combines with J gene TRBJ1-1; D possibly corresponds to TRBD1 (5 bases). Germline V gene data show CDR1 as MGHRA and CDR2 as YSYEKL. Trimming pared 3 bases from V and 11 bases from J, leaving 19 bases between. This CDR3 has 14 residues. The CDR3 region is CASSHQDKKDKAFF. In nucleotides, the CDR3 is TGCGCCAGCAGCCATCAGGACAAGAAGGACAAGGCTTTCTTT.

This clone has a single count. The chain carries TRBV11-3 and TRBJ2-7; D is uncertain. The germline V and J ends were trimmed by 5 bases and 7 bases, with 9 bases remaining between them. The CDR3 length is 11 residues. In germline, CDR1 is SGHNT, CDR2 YENEEA. CDR3 nucleotides: TGTGCCAGCAGCCGAGGTGAGGAGCAGTACTTC. This encodes CASSRGEEQYF.

The chain carries TRBV18 and TRBJ2-1; D perhaps matches TRBD2 (6 bases). The CDR3 extends over 16 amino acids. Per the germline V gene, CDR1 is KGHSH and CDR2 is LQKENI. Trimming removed 1 base at V and 2 bases at J, with 12 bases between. CDR3 nucleotide sequence: TGTGCCAGCTCACCACTCGGAGGGCCAACCTACAATGAGCAGTTCTTC. Its protein product is CASSPLGGPTYNEQFF.

This chain uses TRBV7-9 with TRBJ1-1; no clear D gene. This CDR3 spans 14 amino acids. With 7 bases removed from V and 2 bases from J, the gap between germline ends came to 14 bases. Looked up from germline, CDR1 is SEHNR and CDR2 is FQNEAQ (reference sequence). The CDR3 nucleotides read TGTGCCAGCACCCAACTGAGGCTTAACACTGAAGCTTTCTTT. Translation gives CASTQLRLNTEAFF.

The chain has TRBV18 and TRBJ2-1, with TRBD2 matching 8 bases. Germline V gene lookup returns CDR1 KGHSH and CDR2 LQKENI. The CDR3 length is 17 residues. Trimming removed 3 bases from V and 3 bases from J; junction bases left unmatched: 10. CDR3: CASSPALIAGYYNEQFF. DNA for the CDR3: TGTGCCAGCTCACCTGCCCTGATAGCGGGATACTACAATGAGCAGTTCTTC.

This chain connects TRBV18 to TRBJ2-7, with TRBD1 identical over 10 bases. The CDR3 is 16 residues long. Germline CDR1 KGHSH, CDR2 LQKENI. The V segment lost 3 bases and the J segment 6 bases; nucleotides outside the gene matches: 11. The CDR3 coding sequence is TGTGCCAGCTCACCCTCTCCGGGACAGGGGAATGCCGAGCAGTACTTC. Translation: CASSPSPGQGNAEQYF.

The chain carries TRBV2 and TRBJ1-4; 9 bases match TRBD1. V lost 6 bases to trimming and J lost 10 bases; unmatched junction nucleotides: 12. Germline CDR1 is SNHLY and CDR2 is FYNNEI. The CDR3 extends over 15 amino acids. This chain's CDR3 is CASSPLGQGNGKLFF. For the CDR3, the DNA is TGTGCCAGCAGCCCCTTGGGACAGGGTAACGGAAAACTGTTTTTT.

This chain links TRBV14 with TRBJ1-1, with unresolved D. CDR1 and CDR2 from the germline V gene are SGHDN and FVKESK. This CDR3 has 12 residues. With 1 base removed from V and 9 bases from J, the gap between germline ends came to 9 bases. CDR3 amino acids: CASSQVRSKAFF. CDR3 in DNA: TGTGCCAGCAGCCAAGTTCGTAGTAAAGCTTTCTTT.

This clone was seen a few times. This rearrangement joins TRBV7-9 to TRBJ2-7; D is unresolved. The CDR3 is 14 residues long. The germline V gene encodes CDR1 SEHNR and CDR2 FQNEAQ (reference sequence). Trimming took off 0 bases at V and 3 bases at J, with 9 bases between the two ends. The CDR3 nucleotides are TGTGCCAGCAGCTTAGCCGCCGGCGGCTACGAGCAGTACTTC. As protein: CASSLAAGGYEQYF.

The chain employs TRBV6-4 and TRBJ2-5, with 7 nucleotides matching TRBD2. Per the germline V gene, CDR1 is MRHNA and CDR2 is SNTAGT. The CDR3 length is 13 residues. The ends lost 8 bases at V and 2 bases at J; junction bases unmatched: 5. CDR3: CASPLADQETQYF. CDR3 DNA sequence: TGTGCCAGCCCCCTAGCGGATCAAGAGACCCAGTACTTC.

The rearrangement links TRBV9 to TRBJ1-2, with TRBD1 matching over 8 bases. The germline CDR1 and CDR2 sequences are SGDLS and YYNGEE. CDR3 length: 16 amino acids. The ends lost 2 bases at V and 7 bases at J; junction bases unmatched: 13. CDR3 DNA sequence: TGTGCCAGCAGCGTGGGTCGCGCAACAGGGGGATCTGGCTACACCTTC. Translation: CASSVGRATGGSGYTF.

V usage is TRBV7-3 and J usage is TRBJ1-1; D is uncertain. The CDR3 runs to 13 residues. Germline lookup yields CDR1 SGHTA and CDR2 FQGTGA. V lost 3 bases and J lost 1, with 6 bases in between. DNA for the CDR3: TGTGCCAGCAGCTTCGGAGAGAACACTGAAGCTTTCTTT. Translation gives CASSFGENTEAFF. Full variable domain (rest looked up from reference TRBV7-3 and TRBJ1-1): GAGVSQTPSNKVTEKGKYVELRCDPISGHTALYWYRQSLGQGPEFLIYFQGTGAADDSGLPNDRFFAVRPEGSVSTLKIQRTERGDSAVYLCASSFGENTEAFFGQGTRLTVV.

This chain links TRBV29-1 with TRBJ1-3; 8 nucleotides line up with TRBD1. After removal of 6 bases from V and 8 bases from J, the junction contained 12 bases not matched to a gene. Per the germline V gene, CDR1 is SQVTM and CDR2 is ANQGSEA. The length of the CDR3 is 14 residues. The DNA of the CDR3 is TGCAGCGTGACTACGCGGACAGGGAAGCACACCATATATTTT. Amino acids: CSVTTRTGKHTIYF.

V usage is TRBV11-2 and J usage is TRBJ1-4; D ambiguous. V dropped 5 bases and J dropped 0 bases, with 4 bases sitting between them. Germline values: CDR1 SGHAT, CDR2 FQNNGV. The CDR3 contains 13 residues. The chain's CDR3 is CASSASTNEKLFF. The CDR3 DNA follows: TGTGCCAGCAGCGCGTCAACTAATGAAAAACTGTTTTTT.

This clone was observed a single time. This chain joins TRBV28 and TRBJ1-2; D is unresolved. Between the trimmed V and J ends, which lost 2 bases and 7 bases, there was a span of 8 bases. The CDR3 consists of 12 residues. Germline V gene lookup returns CDR1 MDHEN and CDR2 SYDVKM. The CDR3 loop is CASSLRHLGYTF. The CDR3 nucleotides read TGTGCCAGCAGTTTAAGACATCTTGGCTACACCTTC.

The rearrangement uses TRBV5-1 and TRBJ1-1, with TRBD1 matching over 7 bases. Germline loops: CDR1 SGHRS, CDR2 YFSETQ. V dropped 3 bases and J dropped 7; count of bases not matched to a gene: 9. There are 14 residues in the CDR3. The DNA of the CDR3 is TGCGCCAGCAGCTCTCAGACAGGGCGCCGTGAAGCTTTCTTT. Translating gives CASSSQTGRREAFF.

This chain connects TRBV19 to TRBJ1-2, with 10 bases aligning to TRBD1. V lost 3 bases to trimming and J lost 7 bases; unmatched junction nucleotides: 8. The CDR3 extends over 15 amino acids. The germline V gene has CDR1 LNHDA and CDR2 SQIVND (reference sequence). The chain's CDR3 is CASSIGGQGMSGYTF. CDR3 sequence (DNA): TGTGCCAGTAGTATCGGGGGACAGGGGATGTCTGGCTACACCTTC.

This chain uses TRBV18 with TRBJ1-2, with 9 nucleotides matching TRBD1. After removal of 4 bases from V and 4 bases from J, the junction contained 7 bases not matched to a gene. This CDR3 contains 15 residues. Germline V gene data show CDR1 as KGHSH and CDR2 as LQKENI. The CDR3 reads CASSLGTGTVYGYTF. The DNA of the CDR3 is TGTGCCAGCTCACTTGGGACAGGGACCGTCTATGGCTACACCTTC. Full variable domain (missing parts from reference TRBV18 and TRBJ1-2): NAGVMQNPRHLVRRRGQEARLRCSPMKGHSHVYWYRQLPEEGLKFMVYLQKENIIDESGMPKERFSAEFPKEGPSILRIQQVVRGDSAAYFCASSLGTGTVYGYTFGSGTRLTVV.

This clone was recorded a few times. The chain is built from TRBV7-2 and TRBJ2-7; the match to TRBD2 covers 10 bases. The V and J ends lost 1 base and 2 bases, in that order; junction bases with no gene match: 5. CDR1 is SGHTA, CDR2 FQGNSA, per germline. The CDR3 covers 16 residues. CDR3 nucleotide sequence: TGTGCCAGCAGCTTAGGGCCGAGCGGGAGGGCCTACGAGCAGTACTTC. Its protein product is CASSLGPSGRAYEQYF. The full variable domain, completed using reference TRBV7-2 and TRBJ2-7, is GAGVSQSPSNKVTEKGKDVELRCDPISGHTALYWYRQSLGQGLEFLIYFQGNSAPDKSGLPSDRFSAERTGGSVSTLTIQRTQQEDSAVYLCASSLGPSGRAYEQYFGPGTRLTVT.